A single T cell receptor beta chain is shown here with its context. This clonotype was recorded a few times. Its specific antigen is unknown. Nothing much larger sits one base from this clone, and base qualities are not available. This specimen belongs to a study of T-cell memory formation after mild COVID-19 (dated by TCRdb to 2020 to 2022). With respect to the entire study: TCR sequence clusters from the two donors were largely donor specific. The cohort comprised two young, previously healthy adult volunteers, one female and one male. Longitudinal TCRalpha and TCRbeta repertoire sequencing tracked T-cell clones expanding and contracting after mild COVID-19 in two donors.

Ficoll-Paque density gradient centrifugation was used to isolate PBMCs. Sequencing was performed on an Illumina NovaSeq 6000. cDNA libraries for TCRalpha and TCRbeta were prepared by 5'RACE using constant-segment primers, with sample barcodes and unique molecular identifiers added. Trizol reagent was used to extract RNA from every sample. Libraries were amplified in two PCR steps, with a second sample barcode and Illumina TruSeq adapters added in the second step. Sequencing of libraries was performed on an Illumina NovaSeq with 2 x 150 bp paired-end reads. On the study's bioinformatics: Reads were demultiplexed and collapsed into UMI-guided consensus sequences with migec v1.2.7. Using mixcr v2.1.11, the UMI consensuses were aligned to TRA and TRB V and J templates and assembled into clonotypes. A clonotype was counted as expanded or contracted only if both edgeR and NoisET called the change significant, with noise models trained on biological replicates. For edgeR calls, a false discovery rate-adjusted p below 0.01 and a log2 fold-change threshold of 1 were applied. As an exploratory analysis of dynamics, max-normalized trajectories of the 1000 most abundant clonotypes were examined by PCA with hierarchical clustering. The CD4 or CD8 phenotype of responding clones was assigned using the separately sequenced CD4+ and CD8+ repertoires. TCRdb itself trimmed the public reads at Q25 with fastp, ran MiXCR and retained productive beta chains. Under each unique CDR3 protein, matching rows form one entry showing the most common genes and DNA. These V and J calls derive from TCRdb rather than the authors' analysis. Within this sample are about 440,000 distinct CDR3 sequences, with about 20% of them counted one time only. The top ten clonotypes cover approximately 8.4% of the sample.

The CDR3 spans 13 residues, from the cysteine through the phenylalanine. The read is trimmed to its CDR3 DNA, 39 bases read in frame from base 1. V and J are truncated by 3 bases and 10 bases respectively, leaving an intervening sequence of 11 bases. From the germline V gene, CDR1 is SGHRS and CDR2 is YFSETQ. What the work shows at the level of the full study, not this receptor alone: Contracting CD4+ clones were located mainly in the CM and EM memory subsets, whereas CD8+ clones were found to be enriched in EMRA. Only a couple of mild cases were covered in the study, and larger cohorts including severe cases with pre-infection samples were considered necessary. SARS-CoV-2 specificity of the second-wave clones peaking on day 37 was not confirmed. Clones that contracted from day 15 to 85 showed balanced CD4/CD8 phenotypes, whereas a second wave of clones that expanded from day 15 to 37 leaned towards CD4+. Some responding clones were detected in pre-infection memory, suggesting pre-existing cross-reactive memory T cells joined the SARS-CoV-2 response.

Recombination joined TRBV5-1 with TRBJ1-6, with a weak D call of TRBD1 (6 bases match). The sample comprised PBMCs or a T cell subset sorted from them (not recorded which). The receptor was derived from an adult woman who had mild COVID-19 (a few samples of this study predate the infection). The sample titles of this study are shuffled in the database, so cell type and time point are left out; the donor was told from shared clones. CDR3 reads: CASSSAGVSPLHF. The nucleotides are TGCGCCAGCAGCTCGGCAGGGGTATCACCCCTCCACTTT. Full variable domain (CDR3 extended with the reference TRBV5-1 and TRBJ1-6 proteins): KAGVTQTPRYLIKTRGQQVTLSCSPISGHRSVSWYQQTPGQGLQFLFEYFSETQRNKGNFPGRFSGRQFSNSRSEMNVSTLELGDSALYLCASSSAGVSPLHFGNGTRLTVT.